The T cell receptor beta chain under discussion was sequenced for a study of T cell changes during pregnancy in multiple sclerosis. V was trimmed by 1 base and J by 6 bases, leaving 14 bases between them. Germline CDR1 is SGHRS and CDR2 is YFSETQ. The CDR3 consists of 14 residues. Produced via immunoSEQ multiplex PCR; TCRdb's table is partial and in-frame only. The sample holds more than 15,000 clones, 83% seen once. The TCR comes from a female donor in good health, enrolled as a control in a pregnancy study. This chain links TRBV5-1 with TRBJ2-7; D possibly corresponds to TRBD1 (6 bases). Sequenced here: CD8+ T cells from peripheral blood mononuclear cells, sampled after pregnancy. CDR3 sequence: CASSLNQGTREQYF. The CDR3 nucleotides are TGCGCCAGCAGCTTGAATCAGGGGACGCGCGAGCAGTACTTC.